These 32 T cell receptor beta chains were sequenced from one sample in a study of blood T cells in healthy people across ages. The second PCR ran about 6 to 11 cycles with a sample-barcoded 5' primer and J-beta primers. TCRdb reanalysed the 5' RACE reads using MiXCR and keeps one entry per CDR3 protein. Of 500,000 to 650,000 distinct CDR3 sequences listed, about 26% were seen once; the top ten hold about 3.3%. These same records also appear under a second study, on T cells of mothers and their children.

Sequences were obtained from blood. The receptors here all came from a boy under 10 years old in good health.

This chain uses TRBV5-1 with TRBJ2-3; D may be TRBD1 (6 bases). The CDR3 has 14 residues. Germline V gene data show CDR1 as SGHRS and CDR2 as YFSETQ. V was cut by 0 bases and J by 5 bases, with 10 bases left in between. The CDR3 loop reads CASSLGTGRDTQYF. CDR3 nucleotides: TGCGCCAGCAGCTTGGGAACAGGGAGAGATACGCAGTATTTT.

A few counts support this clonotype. CDR3: CASSPNRGRLNTEAFF. The DNA of the CDR3 is TGTGCCAGCAGCCCCAACAGGGGGCGGTTGAACACTGAAGCTTTCTTT. The chain links TRBV7-2 to TRBJ1-1, with 9 bases lining up with TRBD1. Germline loops: CDR1 SGHTA, CDR2 FQGNSA. The CDR3 spans 16 residues. Trimming removed 5 bases from V and 0 bases from J; junction bases left unmatched: 7.

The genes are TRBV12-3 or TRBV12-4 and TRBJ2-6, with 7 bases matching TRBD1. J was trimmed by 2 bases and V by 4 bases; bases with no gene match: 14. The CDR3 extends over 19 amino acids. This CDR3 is CASSSTRGQYLTGANVLTF. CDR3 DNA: TGTGCCAGCAGTTCTACCCGGGGACAGTACCTCACTGGGGCCAACGTCCTGACTTTC.

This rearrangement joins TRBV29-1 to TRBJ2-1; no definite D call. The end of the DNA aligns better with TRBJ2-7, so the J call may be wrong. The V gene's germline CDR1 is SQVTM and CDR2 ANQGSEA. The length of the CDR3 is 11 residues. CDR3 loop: CSVLRAYEQYF. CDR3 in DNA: TGCAGCGTTCTACGGGCCTACGAGCAGTACTTC.

CDR3 amino acids: CASSARGLPNTEAFF. The CDR3 nucleotides read TGTGCCAGCAGCGCGAGGGGCCTCCCGAACACTGAAGCTTTCTTT. The rearrangement uses TRBV9 and TRBJ1-1; D perhaps matches TRBD1 (5 bases). Germline values: CDR1 SGDLS, CDR2 YYNGEE. CDR3 length: 15 amino acids. Trimming pared 3 bases from V and 1 base from J, leaving 13 bases between.

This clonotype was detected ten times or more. CDR3 protein: CASSPTGGFGNTIYF. In DNA form, the CDR3 reads TGTGCCAGCAGCCCTACGGGGGGCTTTGGAAACACCATATATTTT. The V and J genes are TRBV7-9 and TRBJ1-3; tentatively, D is TRBD1 (6 bases). V lost 5 bases to trimming and J lost 3 bases, with 14 bases between them. The CDR3 covers 15 residues. Germline V lookup: CDR1 SEHNR, CDR2 FQNEAQ (reference sequence).

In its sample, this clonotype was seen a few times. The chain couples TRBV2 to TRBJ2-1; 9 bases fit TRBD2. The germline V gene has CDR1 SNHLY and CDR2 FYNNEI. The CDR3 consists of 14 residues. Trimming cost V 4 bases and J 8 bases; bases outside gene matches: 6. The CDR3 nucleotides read TGTGCCAGCAGTGTGGGGACTAGCTCTTATGAGCAGTTCTTC. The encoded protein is CASSVGTSSYEQFF. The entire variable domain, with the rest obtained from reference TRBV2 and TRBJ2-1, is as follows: EPEVTQTPSHQVTQMGQEVILRCVPISNHLYFYWYRQILGQKVEFLVSFYNNEISEKSEIFDDQFSVERPDGSNFTLKIRSTKLEDSAMYFCASSVGTSSYEQFFGPGTRLTVL.

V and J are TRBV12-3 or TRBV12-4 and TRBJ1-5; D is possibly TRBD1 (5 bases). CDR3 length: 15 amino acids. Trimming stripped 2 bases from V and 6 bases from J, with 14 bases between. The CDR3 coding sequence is TGTGCCAGCAGTTTAACGGGGCTGGGGGGTCAGCCCCAGCATTTT. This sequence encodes CASSLTGLGGQPQHF.

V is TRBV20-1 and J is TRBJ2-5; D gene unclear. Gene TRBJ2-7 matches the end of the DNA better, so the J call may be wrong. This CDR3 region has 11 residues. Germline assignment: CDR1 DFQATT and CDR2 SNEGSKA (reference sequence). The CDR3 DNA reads TGCAGTGCTAGAGATATCTACGAGCAGTACTTC. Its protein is CSARDIYEQYF.

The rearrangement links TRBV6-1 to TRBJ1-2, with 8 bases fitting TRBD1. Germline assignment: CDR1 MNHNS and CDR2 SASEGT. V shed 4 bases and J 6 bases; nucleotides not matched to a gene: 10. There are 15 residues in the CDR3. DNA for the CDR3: TGTGCCAGCAGTGTAATCGGACAGGGCGGAAATGGCTACACCTTC. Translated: CASSVIGQGGNGYTF.

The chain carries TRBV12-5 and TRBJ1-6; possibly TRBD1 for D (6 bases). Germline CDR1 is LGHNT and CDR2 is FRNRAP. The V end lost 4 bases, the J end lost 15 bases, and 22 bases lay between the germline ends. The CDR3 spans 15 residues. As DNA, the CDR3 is TGTGCTAGTGGTTCCCCCCCAGCAGGGACACACAGCCTCCACTTT. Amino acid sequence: CASGSPPAGTHSLHF.

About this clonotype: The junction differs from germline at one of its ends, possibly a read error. CDR3 amino acids: CASSLEGGGRGIWNSNEQYF. CDR3 in DNA: TGCGCCAGCAGCTTGGAAGGGGGCGGCAGGGGTATCTGGAACTCCAACGAGCAGTACTTC. The rearrangement joins TRBV5-1 to TRBJ2-7, with 7 nucleotides matching TRBD1. This CDR3 has 20 amino acids. Germline loops: CDR1 SGHRS, CDR2 YFSETQ.

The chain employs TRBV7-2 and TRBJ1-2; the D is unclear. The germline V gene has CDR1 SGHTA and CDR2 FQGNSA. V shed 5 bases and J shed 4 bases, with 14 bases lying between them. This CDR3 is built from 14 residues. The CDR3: CASSDLTSAYGYTF. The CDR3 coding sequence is TGTGCCAGCAGCGACCTAACATCTGCCTATGGCTACACCTTC.

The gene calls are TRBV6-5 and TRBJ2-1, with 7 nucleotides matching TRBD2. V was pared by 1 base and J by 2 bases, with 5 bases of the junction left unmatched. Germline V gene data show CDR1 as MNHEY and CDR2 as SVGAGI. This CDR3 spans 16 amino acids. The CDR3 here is CASSYYEGGPYNEQFF. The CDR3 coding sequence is TGTGCCAGCAGTTACTACGAGGGAGGGCCCTACAATGAGCAGTTCTTC.

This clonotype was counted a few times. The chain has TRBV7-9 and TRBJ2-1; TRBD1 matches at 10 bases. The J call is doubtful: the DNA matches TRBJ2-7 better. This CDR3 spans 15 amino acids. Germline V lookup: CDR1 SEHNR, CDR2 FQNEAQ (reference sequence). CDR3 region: CASSSGQGVTYEQYF. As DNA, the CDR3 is TGTGCCAGCAGCTCCGGACAGGGGGTAACCTACGAGCAGTACTTC.

This CDR3 is CSAAGQSSYNEQFF. As DNA, the CDR3 is TGCAGTGCGGCTGGACAGAGCTCCTACAATGAGCAGTTCTTC. This sequence joins TRBV20-1 and TRBJ2-1, with D perhaps matching TRBD1 (6 bases). Trimming removed 6 bases from V and 0 bases from J, with 12 bases in between. The germline CDR1 and CDR2 sequences are DFQATT and SNEGSKA (reference sequence). The CDR3 consists of 14 residues.

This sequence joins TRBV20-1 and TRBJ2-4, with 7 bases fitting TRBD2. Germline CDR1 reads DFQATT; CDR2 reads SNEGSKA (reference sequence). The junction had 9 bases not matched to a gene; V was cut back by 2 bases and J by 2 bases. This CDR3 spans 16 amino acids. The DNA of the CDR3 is TGCAGTGCTAGACCCCCCTTGGGAGGGCCCAAAAACATTCAGTACTTC. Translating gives CSARPPLGGPKNIQYF.

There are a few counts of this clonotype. The CDR3, as DNA: TGCAGCGCCACGAAGGCTTCAGGAGGGTCGGGGGGGCAGTACTTC. Its translation is CSATKASGGSGGQYF. The J gene is TRBJ2-7, the V gene TRBV29-1; TRBD2 matches 7 bases. Germline lookup yields CDR1 SQVTM and CDR2 ANQGSEA. CDR3 length: 15 amino acids. The junction had 21 bases not matched to a gene; V was cut back by 7 bases and J by 9 bases.

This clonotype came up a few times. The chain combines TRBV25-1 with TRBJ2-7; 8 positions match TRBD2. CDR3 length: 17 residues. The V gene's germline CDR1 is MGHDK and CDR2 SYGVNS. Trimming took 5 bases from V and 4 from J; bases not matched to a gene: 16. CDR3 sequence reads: CASSPRLPGLVPYEQYF. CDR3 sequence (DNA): TGTGCCAGCAGTCCCCGACTCCCGGGACTAGTTCCGTACGAGCAGTACTTC.

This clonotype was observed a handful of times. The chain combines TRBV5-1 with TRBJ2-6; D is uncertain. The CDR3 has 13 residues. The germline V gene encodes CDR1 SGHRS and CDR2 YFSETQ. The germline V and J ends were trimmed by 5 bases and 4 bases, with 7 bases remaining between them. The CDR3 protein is CASRGLGANVLTF. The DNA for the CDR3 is TGCGCCAGCAGAGGCCTCGGGGCCAACGTCCTGACTTTC.

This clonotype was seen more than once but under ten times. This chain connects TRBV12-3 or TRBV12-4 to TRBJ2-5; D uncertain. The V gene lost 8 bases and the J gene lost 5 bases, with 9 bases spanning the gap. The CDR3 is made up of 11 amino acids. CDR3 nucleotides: TGTGCCAGCGGGATTGCGGAGACCCAGTACTTC. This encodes CASGIAETQYF.

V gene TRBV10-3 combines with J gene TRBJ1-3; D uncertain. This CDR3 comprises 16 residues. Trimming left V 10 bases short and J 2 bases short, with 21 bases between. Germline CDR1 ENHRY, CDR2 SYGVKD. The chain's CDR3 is CATRPLEVAPGNTIYF. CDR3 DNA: TGTGCCACACGGCCGTTAGAAGTGGCCCCTGGAAACACCATATATTTT.

This CDR3 reads CASSFDGYQPQHF. The CDR3 nucleotides are TGTGCCAGCAGTTTCGACGGTTATCAGCCCCAGCATTTT. This chain joins TRBV12-3 or TRBV12-4 and TRBJ1-5; the D is unclear. V was pared by 3 bases and J by 5 bases, with 8 bases between. This CDR3 has 13 residues.

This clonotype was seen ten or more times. The CDR3 bases are TGTGCCAGCAGTGAAGGGAGAAGATACGGTCAGCCCCAGCATTTT. Protein: CASSEGRRYGQPQHF. The chain uses TRBV2 and TRBJ1-5; no clear D. V lost 1 base and J lost 6, with 13 bases in between. Germline V gives CDR1 SNHLY, CDR2 FYNNEI. The CDR3 is 15 residues long. The complete variable domain, with remaining parts taken from reference TRBV2 and TRBJ1-5, reads EPEVTQTPSHQVTQMGQEVILRCVPISNHLYFYWYRQILGQKVEFLVSFYNNEISEKSEIFDDQFSVERPDGSNFTLKIRSTKLEDSAMYFCASSEGRRYGQPQHFGDGTRLSIL.

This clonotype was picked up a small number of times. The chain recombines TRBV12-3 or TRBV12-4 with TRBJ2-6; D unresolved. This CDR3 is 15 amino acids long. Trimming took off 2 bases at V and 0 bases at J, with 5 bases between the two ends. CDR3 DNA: TGTGCCAGCAGTTTACGGACCTCTGGGGCCAACGTCCTGACTTTC. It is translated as CASSLRTSGANVLTF.

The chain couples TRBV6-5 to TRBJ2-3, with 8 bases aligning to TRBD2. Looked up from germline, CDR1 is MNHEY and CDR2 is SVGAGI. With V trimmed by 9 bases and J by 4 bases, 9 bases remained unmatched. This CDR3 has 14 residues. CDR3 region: CARSMAGGADTQYF. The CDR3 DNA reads TGTGCCAGAAGTATGGCGGGAGGCGCAGATACGCAGTATTTT.

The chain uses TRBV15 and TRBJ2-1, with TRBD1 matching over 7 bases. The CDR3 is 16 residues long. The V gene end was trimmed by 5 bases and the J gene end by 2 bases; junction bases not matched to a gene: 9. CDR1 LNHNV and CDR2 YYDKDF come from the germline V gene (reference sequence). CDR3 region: CATSDRQGSAYNEQFF. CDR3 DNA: TGTGCCACCAGCGACCGACAGGGTTCGGCCTACAATGAGCAGTTCTTC.

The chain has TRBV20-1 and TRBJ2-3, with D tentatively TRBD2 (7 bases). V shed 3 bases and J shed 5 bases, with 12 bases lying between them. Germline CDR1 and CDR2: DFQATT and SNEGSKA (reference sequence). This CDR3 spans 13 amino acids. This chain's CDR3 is CSARLGGGDTQYF. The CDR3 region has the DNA TGCAGTGCTAGGCTGGGAGGGGGAGATACGCAGTATTTT.

CDR3 nucleotides: TGTGCCAGTAGTATTCGACAGGGGCGCACAGATACGCAGTATTTT. Translating it yields CASSIRQGRTDTQYF. The chain is built from TRBV19 and TRBJ2-3, with 8 bases identical to TRBD1. J lost 1 base, V lost 3 bases, and 3 bases had no gene match. Germline CDR1 is LNHDA and CDR2 is SQIVND (reference sequence). The CDR3 is 15 residues long.

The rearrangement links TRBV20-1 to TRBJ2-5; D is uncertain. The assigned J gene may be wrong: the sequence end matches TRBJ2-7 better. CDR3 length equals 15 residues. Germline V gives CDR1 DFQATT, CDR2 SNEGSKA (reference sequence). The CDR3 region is CSASVQVPVVSEQYF. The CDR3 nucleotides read TGCAGTGCTAGCGTGCAGGTACCGGTGGTATCCGAGCAGTACTTC.

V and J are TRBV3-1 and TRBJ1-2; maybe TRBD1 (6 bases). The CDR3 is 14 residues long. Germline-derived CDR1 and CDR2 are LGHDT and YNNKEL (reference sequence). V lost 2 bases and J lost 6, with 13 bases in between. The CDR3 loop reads CASSQTGQSNGYTF. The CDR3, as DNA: TGTGCCAGCAGCCAAACGGGACAATCCAATGGCTACACCTTC.

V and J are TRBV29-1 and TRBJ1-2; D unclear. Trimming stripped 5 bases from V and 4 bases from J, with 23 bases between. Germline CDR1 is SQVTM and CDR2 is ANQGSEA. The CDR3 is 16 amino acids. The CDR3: CSVFSAGSGRLYGYTF. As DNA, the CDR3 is TGCAGCGTTTTTTCGGCGGGGTCGGGCAGGCTCTATGGCTACACCTTC. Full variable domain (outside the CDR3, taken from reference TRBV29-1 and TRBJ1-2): SAVISQKPSRDICQRGTSLTIQCQVDSQVTMMFWYRQQPGQSLTLIATANQGSEATYESGFVIDKFPISRPNLTFSTLTVSNMSPEDSSIYLCSVFSAGSGRLYGYTFGSGTRLTVV.